The present entry profiles one T cell receptor (beta chain) with its context. The data were obtained in a study of blood T cell repertoires in COVID-19. Background on the study: Specimens from acute and convalescent COVID-19 originated in the United States, Italy and Spain. Sources were T cells, B-cell-depleted T cells, or PBMCs; the material itself was cDNA or gDNA.

Trimming cost V 2 bases and J 5 bases, with 8 bases left between them. The CDR3 spans 13 residues. Germline V CDR1 and CDR2: KGHDR, SFDVKD. Per the study methods: The authors estimated nucleated cell counts from reference gene primer amplification. TCRdb's table, derived via immunoSEQ multiplex PCR, lists solely in-frame clones and lacks some. The D gene and trimming were derived from the DNA, and the V and J assignments and clone size from that table. The sample includes over 100,000 clones, roughly 88% of them seen just once. This TCR was sampled from a man aged 50-60 years with acute or convalescent COVID-19. This rearrangement joins TRBV24-1 to TRBJ1-2; no reliable D call. Material: peripheral blood. The chain's CDR3 is CATSDSLSYGYTF. In DNA form, the CDR3 reads TGTGCCACCAGTGATTCTTTGAGTTATGGCTACACCTTC.